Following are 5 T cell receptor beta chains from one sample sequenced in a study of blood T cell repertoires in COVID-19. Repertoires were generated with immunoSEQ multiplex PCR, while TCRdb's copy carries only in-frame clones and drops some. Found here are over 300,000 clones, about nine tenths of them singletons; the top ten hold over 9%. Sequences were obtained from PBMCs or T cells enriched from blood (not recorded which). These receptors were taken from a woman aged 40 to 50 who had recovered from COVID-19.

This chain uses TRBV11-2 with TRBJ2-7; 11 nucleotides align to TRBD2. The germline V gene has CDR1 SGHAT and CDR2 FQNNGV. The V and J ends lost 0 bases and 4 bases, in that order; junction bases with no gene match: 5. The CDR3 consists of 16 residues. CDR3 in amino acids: CASSLDTGLAVYEQYF. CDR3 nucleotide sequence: TGTGCCAGCAGCTTAGATACGGGACTAGCGGTTTACGAGCAGTACTTC. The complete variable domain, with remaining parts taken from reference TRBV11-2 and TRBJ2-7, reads EAGVAQSPRYKIIEKRQSVAFWCNPISGHATLYWYQQILGQGPKLLIQFQNNGVVDDSQLPKDRFSAERLKGVDSTLKIQPAKLEDSAVYLCASSLDTGLAVYEQYFGPGTRLTVT.

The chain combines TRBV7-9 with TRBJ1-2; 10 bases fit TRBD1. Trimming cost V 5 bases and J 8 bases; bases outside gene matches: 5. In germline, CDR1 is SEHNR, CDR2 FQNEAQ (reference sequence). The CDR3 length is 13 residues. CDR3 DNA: TGTGCCAGCAGCGACGGACAGGGGGTAGGCTACACCTTC. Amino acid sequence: CASSDGQGVGYTF. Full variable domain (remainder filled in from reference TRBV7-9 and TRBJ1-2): DTGVSQNPRHKITKRGQNVTFRCDPISEHNRLYWYRQTLGQGPEFLTYFQNEAQLEKSRLLSDRFSAERPKGSFSTLEIQRTEQGDSAMYLCASSDGQGVGYTFGSGTRLTVV.

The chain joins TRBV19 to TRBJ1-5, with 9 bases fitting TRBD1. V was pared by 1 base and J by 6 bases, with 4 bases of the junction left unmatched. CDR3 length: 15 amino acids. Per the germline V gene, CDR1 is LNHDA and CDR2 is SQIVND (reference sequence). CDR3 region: CASSIGGQGGQPQHF. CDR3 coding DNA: TGTGCCAGTAGTATAGGGGGACAGGGCGGTCAGCCCCAGCATTTT.

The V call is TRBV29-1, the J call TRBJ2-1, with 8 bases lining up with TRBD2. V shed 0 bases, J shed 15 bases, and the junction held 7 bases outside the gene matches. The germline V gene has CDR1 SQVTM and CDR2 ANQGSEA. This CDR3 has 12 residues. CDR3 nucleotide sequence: TGCAGCGTTGAAGACCTACTAGCGGAGAGGTTCTTC. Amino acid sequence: CSVEDLLAERFF.

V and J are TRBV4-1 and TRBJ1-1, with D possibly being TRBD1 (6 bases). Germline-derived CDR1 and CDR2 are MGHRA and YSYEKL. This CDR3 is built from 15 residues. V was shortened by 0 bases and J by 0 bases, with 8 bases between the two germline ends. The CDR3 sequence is CASSQEDRLNTEAFF. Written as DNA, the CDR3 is TGCGCCAGCAGCCAAGAAGACAGGCTGAACACTGAAGCTTTCTTT.